This is a list of T cell receptor beta chains from one sample in a study of read filtering for tumor transcriptome and immune sequencing. TCRdb reprocessed the reads via MiXCR and lists one record per CDR3 protein. Here the sample spans tens of thousands of distinct CDR3 sequences, around 21% being singletons. Specimen: a population of CD138-negative cells sorted from bone marrow. These receptors were obtained from a donor aged 40 or over with multiple myeloma. Each CDR3 is given with its conserved first and last residue. Fields, in order: J gene, V gene, clone size, D gene, CDR3 DNA, CDR3 protein. D genes are given only for firm matches. The size entry is marked missing in some rows and otherwise reads once, few, many or a size class.

j_gene: TRBJ2-1
v_gene: TRBV28
abundance: many
d_gene: NA
CDR3nt: TGTGCCAGCAGTAGGGGGAGGTACAATGAGCAGTTCTTC
CDR3aa: CASSRGRYNEQFF

j_gene: TRBJ1-5
v_gene: TRBV7-8
abundance: many
d_gene: NA
CDR3nt: TGTGCCAGCAGCTTAGGGGGGTTCCAGCATTTT
CDR3aa: CASSLGGFQHF

j_gene: TRBJ2-7
v_gene: TRBV13
abundance: many
d_gene: NA
CDR3nt: TGTGCCAGCAGCTTTGGCCAGGGCAGAGACGAGCAGTACTTC
CDR3aa: CASSFGQGRDEQYF

j_gene: TRBJ2-1
v_gene: TRBV15
abundance: NA
d_gene: NA
CDR3nt: TGTGCCACCAGCAGAGATTTGTGGGCGCTAGGTGAGCAGTTCTTC
CDR3aa: CATSRDLWALGEQFF

j_gene: TRBJ2-7
v_gene: TRBV20-1
abundance: few
d_gene: TRBD1
CDR3nt: TGCAGTGCTAGACTAGGACAGGCTTCCTACGAGCAGTACTTC
CDR3aa: CSARLGQASYEQYF

j_gene: TRBJ2-5
v_gene: TRBV15
abundance: many
d_gene: NA
CDR3nt: TGTGCCACCAGCAGAGATCCAGGGCAAGAGACCCAGTACTTC
CDR3aa: CATSRDPGQETQYF

j_gene: TRBJ2-7
v_gene: TRBV20-1
abundance: many
d_gene: NA
CDR3nt: TGCAGTGCTACATATTCTGGGAGTGGGGAGCAGTACTTC
CDR3aa: CSATYSGSGEQYF

j_gene: TRBJ2-1
v_gene: TRBV6-1
abundance: medium-sized
d_gene: TRBD2
CDR3nt: TGTGCCAGCAGTGTTGGGGTTGGGCTAGCGGGAGCCTATGAGCAGTTCTTC
CDR3aa: CASSVGVGLAGAYEQFF

j_gene: TRBJ1-1
v_gene: TRBV14
abundance: many
d_gene: NA
CDR3nt: TGTGCCAGCAGCCAGGTTGGGGGCAGTATAAGGACTGAAGCTTTCTTT
CDR3aa: CASSQVGGSIRTEAFF

j_gene: TRBJ1-1
v_gene: TRBV29-1
abundance: many
d_gene: TRBD1
CDR3nt: TGCAGCGTTGAAGACCGACAGGGGGCTTCTGAAGCTTTCTTT
CDR3aa: CSVEDRQGASEAFF

j_gene: TRBJ2-6
v_gene: TRBV7-3
abundance: NA
d_gene: TRBD2
CDR3nt: TGTGCCAGCAGCTTTACAGGCGGGGGGGCCGACGTCCTGACTTTC
CDR3aa: CASSFTGGGADVLTF

j_gene: TRBJ2-1
v_gene: TRBV19
abundance: many
d_gene: TRBD1
CDR3nt: TGTGCCAGTAGTACCCGGGACAGCCGGGGTAATGAGCAGTTCTTC
CDR3aa: CASSTRDSRGNEQFF

j_gene: TRBJ2-7
v_gene: TRBV11-2
abundance: many
d_gene: NA
CDR3nt: TGTGCCAGCAGCTTATCTGGGGGTAAGGGCTCCTACGAGCAGTACTTC
CDR3aa: CASSLSGGKGSYEQYF

j_gene: TRBJ1-4
v_gene: TRBV5-1
abundance: many
d_gene: NA
CDR3nt: TGCGCCAGCAAGGCAGGCCAACATTGGGACGGAAAACTGTTTTTT
CDR3aa: CASKAGQHWDGKLFF

j_gene: TRBJ2-3
v_gene: TRBV30
abundance: many
d_gene: TRBD1
CDR3nt: TGTGCCTGGAAATCTACAGGGGGACAAACAGATACGCAGTATTTT
CDR3aa: CAWKSTGGQTDTQYF

j_gene: TRBJ2-7
v_gene: TRBV7-3
abundance: NA
d_gene: TRBD2
CDR3nt: TGTGCCAGCAGCTTAACCCCTAGCGGGAGATACGAGCAGTACTTC
CDR3aa: CASSLTPSGRYEQYF

j_gene: TRBJ2-6
v_gene: TRBV5-1
abundance: many
d_gene: TRBD1
CDR3nt: TGCGCCAGCAGCCCCGGGACAGCTGGGGCCAACGTCCTGACTTTC
CDR3aa: CASSPGTAGANVLTF

j_gene: TRBJ1-1
v_gene: TRBV3-1
abundance: NA
d_gene: NA
CDR3nt: TGTGCCAGCAGCCAAGCAATGCGAAGAAGGACTGAAGCTTTCTTT
CDR3aa: CASSQAMRRRTEAFF

j_gene: TRBJ1-5
v_gene: TRBV20-1
abundance: many
d_gene: TRBD1
CDR3nt: TGCAGTGCCGGTAGGGAAACAGGGGGACTAAATCAGCCCCAGCATTTT
CDR3aa: CSAGRETGGLNQPQHF

j_gene: TRBJ1-2
v_gene: TRBV12-3/TRBV12-4
abundance: NA
d_gene: NA
CDR3nt: TGTGCCAGCTGTCCCCAGGACACTGGTGGCTACACCTTC
CDR3aa: CASCPQDTGGYTF

j_gene: TRBJ2-7
v_gene: TRBV27
abundance: many
d_gene: NA
CDR3nt: TGTGCCAGCAGCCTCCGAGAGGGCTCCTACGAGCAGTACTTC
CDR3aa: CASSLREGSYEQYF

j_gene: TRBJ1-5
v_gene: TRBV9
abundance: few
d_gene: NA
CDR3nt: TGTGCCAGCAGCGTTGGCAATCAGCCCCAGCATTTT
CDR3aa: CASSVGNQPQHF

j_gene: TRBJ1-5
v_gene: TRBV12-3/TRBV12-4
abundance: many
d_gene: NA
CDR3nt: TGTGCCAGCAGTCCAGCGGGCGCGAGGGGGAATCAGCCCCAGCATTTT
CDR3aa: CASSPAGARGNQPQHF

j_gene: TRBJ1-4
v_gene: TRBV20-1
abundance: few
d_gene: NA
CDR3nt: TGCAGTGCCAGTGGGGGCTGGGAAAAACTGTTTTTT
CDR3aa: CSASGGWEKLFF